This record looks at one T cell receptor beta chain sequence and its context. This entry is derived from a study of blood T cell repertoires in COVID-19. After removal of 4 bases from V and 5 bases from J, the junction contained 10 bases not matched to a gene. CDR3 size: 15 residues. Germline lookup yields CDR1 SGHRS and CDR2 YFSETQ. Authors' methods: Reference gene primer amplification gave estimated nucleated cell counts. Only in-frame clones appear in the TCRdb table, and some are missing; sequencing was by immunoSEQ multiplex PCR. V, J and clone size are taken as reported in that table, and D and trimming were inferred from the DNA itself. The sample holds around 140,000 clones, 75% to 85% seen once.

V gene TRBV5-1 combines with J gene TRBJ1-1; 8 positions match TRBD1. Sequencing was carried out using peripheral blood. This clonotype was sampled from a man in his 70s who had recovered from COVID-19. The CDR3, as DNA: TGCGCCAGCAGCACTCTCTGGACAGGGATAACTGAAGCTTTCTTT. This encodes CASSTLWTGITEAFF.